The table lists the clone carrying this T cell receptor beta chain with a count of one. Its target is unknown. Profiling relied on immunoSEQ multiplex PCR, and the TCRdb table lists in-frame clones only, not all of them. The sample shows tens of thousands of clones, approximately 90% of them seen only once. This specimen belongs to a study of OX40 agonist ivuxolimab in advanced cancers. At the level of the study: Dose-escalation patients suffered from hepatocellular carcinoma, melanoma, renal cell or head and neck cancer. Participants could have had prior anti-PD-1, anti-PD-L1 or anti-CTLA-4 therapy, and less than 45% had some.

Germline V CDR1 and CDR2: MDHEN, SYDVKM. CDR3 size: 15 residues. Losses at the gene ends were 5 bases for V and 4 bases for J; bases not matched to a gene: 10. Notes on the study in general: Antigen specificity remained undetermined for the expanded peripheral T cells.

The sample was CD4+ or CD8+ T cells sorted from blood, taken in a trial of the OX40 agonist ivuxolimab. V gene TRBV28 combines with J gene TRBJ2-7, with TRBD2 identical over 8 bases. This TCR came from an adult with an advanced solid tumor such as melanoma, head and neck, liver or kidney cancer. The CDR3 loop is CASSETGTSSYEQYV. The CDR3 DNA reads TGTGCCAGCAGTGAAACCGGGACTAGTTCATACGAGCAGTACGTC.